This T cell receptor beta chain was identified during a study of cytomegalovirus exposure and HLA in healthy donors. Study-wide results and caveats: Across donors, most TCRs were seen rarely, yet some public ones were widespread. A missense DCLRE1C variant was associated with V- and J-gene trimming of TCR beta chains in a later analysis, and an independent cohort replicated the association.

Worth noting for this clone: Its specificity is not known.

Trimming took 5 bases from V and 2 from J; bases not matched to a gene: 7. This CDR3 is built from 15 residues. Per germline, CDR1 LNHDA and CDR2 SQIVND (reference sequence). The study ran its PCR with 60 Vbeta and 13 Jbeta primers. This table comes from immunoSEQ multiplex PCR, and its TCRdb copy is limited to in-frame clones, with some not included. The data hold about 94,000 clones, with approximately 76% observed a single time. The chain employs TRBV19 and TRBJ2-7, with 9 bases matching TRBD1. This TCR derives from a male donor in good health and CMV-seronegative. The sequencing input was PBMCs. The CDR3 sequence: CASSLTGGLTYEQYF. The CDR3 DNA reads as TGTGCCAGTAGTCTGACAGGGGGTCTGACCTACGAGCAGTACTTC. Variable domain in full (rest from reference TRBV19 and TRBJ2-7): DGGITQSPKYLFRKEGQNVTLSCEQNLNHDAMYWYRQDPGQGLRLIYYSQIVNDFQKGDIAEGYSVSREKKESFPLTVTSAQKNPTAFYLCASSLTGGLTYEQYFGPGTRLTVT.